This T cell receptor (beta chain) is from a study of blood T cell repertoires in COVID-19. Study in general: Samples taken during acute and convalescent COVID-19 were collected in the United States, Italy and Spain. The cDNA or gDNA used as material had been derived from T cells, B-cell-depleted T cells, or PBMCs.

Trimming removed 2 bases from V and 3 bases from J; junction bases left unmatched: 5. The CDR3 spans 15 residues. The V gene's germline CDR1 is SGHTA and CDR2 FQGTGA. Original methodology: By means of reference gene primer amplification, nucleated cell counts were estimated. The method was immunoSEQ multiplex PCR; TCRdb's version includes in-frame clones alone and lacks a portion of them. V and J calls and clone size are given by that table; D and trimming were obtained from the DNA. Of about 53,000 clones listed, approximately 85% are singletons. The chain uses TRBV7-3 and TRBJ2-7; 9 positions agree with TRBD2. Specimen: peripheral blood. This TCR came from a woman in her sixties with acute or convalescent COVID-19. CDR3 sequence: CASSLSREGLYEQYF. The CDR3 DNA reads TGTGCCAGCAGCTTATCGCGGGAGGGCCTCTACGAGCAGTACTTC.